Below, 26 T cell receptor beta chains from the same sample are listed, as sequenced in a study of T cells in Graves' hyperthyroidism and ophthalmopathy. RNA transcripts were the template for amplifying TCR beta CDR3 regions. HTBI primers were the set used in a first-round RT-PCR of the TCR CDR3. One entry per CDR3 protein results from TCRdb running MiXCR on the multiplex PCR reads. The sample holds 550,000 to 800,000 distinct CDR3 sequences; roughly 15% are singletons and the top ten take roughly 8%. The sequencing sample was made of blood. The receptors stem from a man between 18 and 29 years old with Graves' hyperthyroidism.

At least ten counts were recorded for this clonotype. This chain uses TRBV20-1 with TRBJ2-7; 9 bases line up with TRBD2. Germline V lookup: CDR1 DFQATT, CDR2 SNEGSKA (reference sequence). This CDR3 has 15 amino acids. Trimming removed 2 bases from V and 5 bases from J; junction bases left unmatched: 10. CDR3 protein: CSARLISGRSDEQYF. DNA for the CDR3: TGCAGTGCTAGACTTATTAGCGGGAGATCCGACGAGCAGTACTTC.

This clonotype was seen once. A much bigger clone sits one base away, suggesting this may be a read error. The chain is built from TRBV2 and TRBJ1-1; D not certain. Germline-derived CDR1 and CDR2 are SNHLY and FYNNEI. There are 15 residues in the CDR3. DNA of the CDR3: TGTGCCAGCAGTCCTAGAACGGCGGTGAACACTGAAGCTTCCTTT. Translated, it gives CASSPRTAVNTEASF.

This clonotype was observed many times. The chain employs TRBV12-3 or TRBV12-4 and TRBJ2-7, with 9 bases matching TRBD1. The CDR3 sequence is 14 residues long. V lost 4 bases and J lost 6; bases outside the gene matches: 7. CDR3 sequence: CASSSDRGWGEQYF. Written as DNA, the CDR3 is TGTGCCAGCAGTTCGGACAGGGGATGGGGCGAGCAGTACTTC.

This clonotype has only a few counts. The V gene is TRBV5-5, the J gene TRBJ2-2, with D perhaps TRBD2 (5 bases). CDR1 and CDR2 (germline): SGHKS, YYEKEE (reference sequence). V shed 4 bases and J shed 2 bases, with 15 bases lying between them. The CDR3 contains 16 residues. The CDR3 sequence: CASSPVGERNTGELFF. The CDR3 DNA reads as TGTGCCAGCAGCCCGGTTGGGGAGAGAAACACCGGGGAGCTGTTTTTT.

This clonotype was recorded many times. The chain uses TRBV6-1 and TRBJ2-7, with 8 bases identical to TRBD2. CDR3 length: 14 amino acids. Germline CDR1 and CDR2: MNHNS and SASEGT. Trimming at V came to 6 bases and at J to 0 bases, leaving 4 bases not matched to a gene. The CDR3 DNA follows: TGTGCCAGCAGAGAGAGCGGGGGCTCCTACGAGCAGTACTTC. Amino acid sequence: CASRESGGSYEQYF.

V is TRBV15 and J is TRBJ1-5, with D maybe TRBD1 (5 bases). The CDR3 is 15 amino acids. CDR1 is LNHNV and CDR2 is YYDKDF in the germline V gene (reference sequence). Trimming took 2 bases from V and 5 from J, leaving 13 bases between them. In DNA form, the CDR3 reads TGTGCCACCAGCAGATCCGGGGGGAATTATCAGCCCCAGCATTTT. As protein: CATSRSGGNYQPQHF.

This rearrangement joins TRBV14 to TRBJ1-4; 7 bases are a match to TRBD1. There are 15 residues in the CDR3. Germline V gene lookup returns CDR1 SGHDN and CDR2 FVKESK. After removal of 2 bases from V and 3 bases from J, the junction contained 3 bases not matched to a gene. Here the CDR3 reads CASSQNRGANEKLFF. CDR3 nucleotide sequence: TGTGCCAGCAGCCAAAACAGGGGAGCTAATGAAAAACTGTTTTTT. Full variable domain (remainder filled in from reference TRBV14 and TRBJ1-4): EAGVTQFPSHSVIEKGQTVTLRCDPISGHDNLYWYRRVMGKEIKFLLHFVKESKQDESGMPNNRFLAERTGGTYSTLKVQPAELEDSGVYFCASSQNRGANEKLFFGSGTQLSVL.

This clonotype was seen repeatedly, ten times or more. The V and J genes are TRBV12-3 or TRBV12-4 and TRBJ1-3, with unresolved D. CDR3 size: 15 residues. Trimming took 5 bases from V and 3 from J, leaving 14 bases between them. The CDR3 nucleotides read TGTGCCAGCAGTCCCCGATCCACGGGTGGAAACACCATATATTTT. Residues: CASSPRSTGGNTIYF.

CDR3 sequence reads: CASSSGWAYEQYF. In DNA form, the CDR3 reads TGTGCCAGCAGCTCCGGTTGGGCGTACGAGCAGTACTTC. This sequence joins TRBV6-2 or TRBV6-3 and TRBJ2-7; no reliable D call. The CDR3 length is 13 residues. Germline assignment: CDR1 MNHEY and CDR2 SVGEGT. Trimming stripped 6 bases from V and 4 bases from J, with 13 bases between.

The table lists this clonotype with a few counts. The chain is built from TRBV12-5 and TRBJ2-7; the D is unclear. The V gene lost 6 bases and the J gene lost 1 base, with 10 bases spanning the gap. Germline CDR1 and CDR2: LGHNT and FRNRAP. The CDR3 sequence is 13 residues long. CDR3 nucleotide sequence: TGTGCTAGTGGCAAAGGGCAGTCCTACGAGCAGTACTTC. Protein: CASGKGQSYEQYF. Using reference TRBV12-5 and TRBJ2-7 for the parts outside the CDR3, the full variable domain is DARVTQTPRHKVTEMGQEVTMRCQPILGHNTVFWYRQTMMQGLELLAYFRNRAPLDDSGMPKDRFSAEMPDATLATLKIQPSEPRDSAVYFCASGKGQSYEQYFGPGTRLTVT.

This clonotype has more than one count but fewer than ten. The J gene is TRBJ2-3, the V gene TRBV5-4; possibly TRBD2 for D (6 bases). CDR1 and CDR2 from the germline V gene are SGHNT and YYREEE (reference sequence). V lost 7 bases to trimming and J lost 2 bases, with 14 bases between them. This CDR3 contains 14 residues. DNA for the CDR3: TGTGCCAGCTGGAACCGGGACTTCACAGATACGCAGTATTTT. It encodes CASWNRDFTDTQYF.

The chain's CDR3 is CASSLLGQDFGNTIYF. CDR3 bases: TGTGCCAGCAGCTTACTGGGGCAGGACTTTGGGAACACCATATATTTT. This chain links TRBV7-2 with TRBJ1-3; possible D gene TRBD1, 5 bases. This CDR3 has 16 residues. The germline V and J ends were trimmed by 2 bases and 7 bases, with 18 bases remaining between them. Germline assignment: CDR1 SGHTA and CDR2 FQGNSA.

This clonotype has only a few counts. This chain uses TRBV6-2 or TRBV6-3 with TRBJ2-1; TRBD2 matches 10 bases. This CDR3 is 15 amino acids long. Germline CDR1 reads MNHEY; CDR2 reads SVGEGT. The ends lost 7 bases at V and 3 bases at J; junction bases unmatched: 6. The CDR3 is CASNPLAGIYNEQFF. The CDR3 nucleotides are TGTGCCAGCAACCCACTAGCGGGAATCTACAATGAGCAGTTCTTC.

This chain uses TRBV7-9 with TRBJ1-6; no clear D. Germline lookup yields CDR1 SEHNR and CDR2 FQNEAQ (reference sequence). This CDR3 is 17 amino acids long. V lost 0 bases, J lost 0 bases, and 9 bases lay in between. CDR3 sequence: CASSLASDISYNSPLHF. The DNA for the CDR3 is TGTGCCAGCAGCTTAGCTTCCGACATCTCCTATAATTCACCCCTCCACTTT.

This clonotype was seen repeatedly, ten times or more. This chain uses TRBV27 with TRBJ2-7; 10 bases map to TRBD2. The V and J ends lost 6 bases and 1 base, in that order; junction bases with no gene match: 9. CDR1 and CDR2 (germline): MNHEY, SMNVEV (reference sequence). The CDR3 has 16 residues. The CDR3 sequence is CASSLGPSGSSYEQYF. The DNA for the CDR3 is TGTGCCAGCAGCTTAGGCCCTAGCGGGAGTTCCTACGAGCAGTACTTC.

This clonotype was observed many times. This chain uses TRBV2 with TRBJ1-4; no definite D call. Germline CDR1 is SNHLY and CDR2 is FYNNEI. The CDR3 loop spans 14 amino acids. V was shortened by 5 bases and J by 5 bases, with 12 bases between the two germline ends. DNA of the CDR3: TGTGCCAGCAGTTCTACCGACGGGAATGAAAAACTGTTTTTT. Residues: CASSSTDGNEKLFF.

This clonotype was recorded a few times. The gene calls are TRBV30 and TRBJ1-4; tentatively, D is TRBD1 (6 bases). CDR1 and CDR2 (germline): GTSNPN, SVGIG (reference sequence). The CDR3 has 16 residues. Trimming pared 0 bases from V and 4 bases from J, leaving 15 bases between. CDR3 protein: CAWSVPWGQLNEKLFF. Written as DNA, the CDR3 is TGTGCCTGGAGTGTCCCTTGGGGGCAGCTTAATGAAAAACTGTTTTTT.

The rearrangement joins TRBV29-1 to TRBJ2-7; 8 nucleotides align to TRBD2. Looked up from germline, CDR1 is SQVTM and CDR2 is ANQGSEA. This CDR3 is 12 amino acids long. The V and J ends lost 5 bases and 3 bases, in that order; junction bases with no gene match: 3. The CDR3 here is CSVLAGNYEQYF. CDR3 coding DNA: TGCAGCGTTTTAGCGGGAAACTACGAGCAGTACTTC.

This clonotype has a count of ten or more. The gene calls are TRBV2 and TRBJ2-1; D is unclear. V lost 3 bases and J lost 0, with 9 bases in between. Per the germline V gene, CDR1 is SNHLY and CDR2 is FYNNEI. The CDR3 contains 15 residues. The CDR3 region has the DNA TGTGCCAGCAGTGAGGAAGTTAGCTCCTACAATGAGCAGTTCTTC. It yields the protein CASSEEVSSYNEQFF.

CDR3 in amino acids: CASSGGTGISTEAFF. CDR3 nucleotides: TGTGCCAGCAGTGGCGGGACAGGGATTTCCACTGAAGCTTTCTTT. This sequence joins TRBV12-3 or TRBV12-4 and TRBJ1-1; 9 positions match TRBD1. The CDR3 consists of 15 residues. With V trimmed by 5 bases and J by 4 bases, 8 bases remained unmatched.

J is TRBJ2-5 and V is TRBV28; 11 bases align to TRBD2. Germline CDR1 MDHEN, CDR2 SYDVKM. This CDR3 is 19 amino acids long. Unmatched junction bases numbered 13, after V lost 3 bases and J lost 1 base. The CDR3 spells CASSFYFLAGGEGQETQYF. In DNA, the CDR3 is TGTGCCAGCAGTTTTTATTTCCTAGCGGGAGGAGAGGGCCAAGAGACCCAGTACTTC. Filled out from reference TRBV28 and TRBJ2-5, the complete variable domain reads DVKVTQSSRYLVKRTGEKVFLECVQDMDHENMFWYRQDPGLGLRLIYFSYDVKMKEKGDIPEGYSVSREKKERFSLILESASTNQTSMYLCASSFYFLAGGEGQETQYFGPGTRLLVL.

This clonotype was counted between two and nine times. The rearrangement uses TRBV28 and TRBJ2-7; no clear D. Deletions cut 6 bases from V and 3 bases from J, with 12 bases between. This CDR3 spans 13 amino acids. CDR1 and CDR2 (germline): MDHEN, SYDVKM. CDR3 nucleotides: TGTGCCAGCAGCGCAGACACCGACTACGAGCAGTACTTC. Its translation: CASSADTDYEQYF.

Many counts were recorded for this clonotype. Germline and junction disagree at one end, which may indicate a read error. V is TRBV3-1 and J is TRBJ2-1, with 13 bases aligning to TRBD2. There are 15 residues in the CDR3. The germline V gene has CDR1 LGHDT and CDR2 YNNKEL (reference sequence). CDR3: CASSQGLAGVNEQFF. The CDR3 coding sequence is TGCGCCAGCAGCCAAGGACTAGCGGGAGTGAATGAGCAGTTCTTC.

This clonotype was detected only a few times. This chain links TRBV6-1 with TRBJ1-6, with no clear D. V was cut by 6 bases and J by 13 bases, with 13 bases left in between. Germline-derived CDR1 and CDR2 are MNHNS and SASEGT. This CDR3 has 12 residues. CDR3 region: CASRVTYVPLHF. In DNA form, the CDR3 reads TGTGCCAGCAGAGTAACCTATGTCCCCCTCCACTTT.

This clonotype showed up just a few times. This chain joins TRBV7-9 and TRBJ2-7, with 8 bases lining up with TRBD1. Germline CDR1 SEHNR, CDR2 FQNEAQ (reference sequence). V lost 1 base and J lost 7; bases outside the gene matches: 9. The CDR3 consists of 15 residues. The DNA of the CDR3 is TGTGCCAGCAGCTTAGGAGGCAGGGGGCGACGAGAGCAGTACTTC. This encodes CASSLGGRGRREQYF.

In its sample, this clonotype was seen many times. This sequence joins TRBV20-1 and TRBJ1-2, with TRBD1 matching 7 bases. The CDR3 runs to 14 residues. Germline V gives CDR1 DFQATT, CDR2 SNEGSKA (reference sequence). Trimming cost V 4 bases and J 0 bases; bases outside gene matches: 5. The CDR3 loop is CSAIRQGTNYGYTF. The CDR3 DNA is TGCAGTGCTATCAGACAGGGCACTAACTATGGCTACACCTTC.